A selection of T cell receptor beta chains follows, all from one sample in a study of T cell changes during pregnancy in multiple sclerosis. The repertoire was sequenced with immunoSEQ multiplex PCR; TCRdb's copy has only in-frame clones and lacks some. This table has some 130,000 clones, about 96% appearing once. The specimen comprised peripheral blood, sampled after pregnancy. The receptors were gathered from a female donor with multiple sclerosis, enrolled in a pregnancy study. CDR3s include the opening cysteine and the closing phenylalanine or tryptophan. A D gene is named only where the DNA matches it firmly.

TRBD2	TRBV5-1	TRBJ2-1	TGCGCCAGCAGAATGGGGCTAGCGGGTGGTATCATGACGGATGAGCAGTTCTTC	CASRMGLAGGIMTDEQFF
TRBD1	TRBV7-9	TRBJ1-2	TGTGCCAGCAGGTTGACAGGGGGCAACTATGGCTACACCTTC	CASRLTGGNYGYTF
.	TRBV10-3	TRBJ2-1	TGTGCCATCAGTGACAAGGTAGCGGAGAATTACAATGAGCAGTTCTTC	CAISDKVAENYNEQFF
TRBD1	TRBV4-1	TRBJ1-5	TGCGCCAGCAGCCCACTGGGACAGGGGAATCAGCCCCAGCATTTT	CASSPLGQGNQPQHF
TRBD1	TRBV5-1	TRBJ2-7	TGCGCCAGCAGTTGGGGACAGGGGGCCTACGAGCAGTACTTC	CASSWGQGAYEQYF
TRBD2	TRBV5-1	TRBJ2-1	TGCGCCAGCAGCTCCGGGACTAGCGGGTACAATGAGCAGTTCTTC	CASSSGTSGYNEQFF
TRBD1	TRBV18	TRBJ1-5	TGTGCCAGCTCATCAGGACAGGGTAGACAGCCCCAGCATTTT	CASSSGQGRQPQHF
TRBD1	TRBV7-2	TRBJ1-2	TGTGCCAGCAGCATGACCGGGACAGGGGGACACTATGGCTACACCTTC	CASSMTGTGGHYGYTF
.	TRBV10-3	TRBJ2-1	TGTGCCACCGCCAACTCAAATGAGCAGTTCTTC	CATANSNEQFF
.	TRBV6-5	TRBJ1-1	TGTGCCAGCAGTTACTCCTCCAGGGAGGGGACTGAAGCTTTCTTT	CASSYSSREGTEAFF
.	TRBV9	TRBJ2-1	TGTGCCAGCAGCGTAGGATGGGCCCTACGGAATGAGCAGTTCTTC	CASSVGWALRNEQFF
TRBD1	TRBV25-1	TRBJ2-1	TGTGCCAGCAGTGAATTAACAGGGGAATACAATGAGCAGTTCTTC	CASSELTGEYNEQFF
.	TRBV2	TRBJ2-5	TGTGCCAGCAGTGTAGAATCGGTGGAGACCCAGTACTTC	CASSVESVETQYF
.	TRBV6-5	TRBJ1-5	TGTGCCAGCAGTTACTCCCGGATAGGGGGTCAGCCCCAGCATTTT	CASSYSRIGGQPQHF
TRBD2	TRBV7-9	TRBJ2-7	TGTGCCAGCAGCACCGGACTAGCGGGAGGGCCGGGAGGCTACGAGCAGTACTTC	CASSTGLAGGPGGYEQYF
.	TRBV7-2	TRBJ1-2	TGTGCCAGCAGCTTAGCACAGACTTCTAGAGGGTTCTATGGCTACACCTTC	CASSLAQTSRGFYGYTF
TRBD2	TRBV25-1	TRBJ2-1	TGTGCCAGCAGTGAAGTCGGGAGGTTGGATGAGCAGTTCTTC	CASSEVGRLDEQFF
.	TRBV5-1	TRBJ1-2	TGCGCCAGCAGCTTGACAGGGACGCTCTATGGCTACACCTTC	CASSLTGTLYGYTF
.	TRBV5-8	TRBJ2-2	TGTGCCAGCAGGCCAGACAGGCTGCGGGGGGAGCTGTTTTTT	CASRPDRLRGELFF
.	TRBV7-3	TRBJ1-1	TGTGCCAGCAGCTTAATCCCGGCAGGGAGGGACACTGAAGCTTTCTTT	CASSLIPAGRDTEAFF
.	TRBV12-2	TRBJ1-2	TGTGCAAGTCGCTTAGATGCGGAGGCGGCGGAAGATGGCTACACCTTC	CASRLDAEAAEDGYTF
TRBD2	TRBV7-9	TRBJ2-7	TGTGCCAGCAGCCCCGATAGGTGGAGCGGGACGTCCTACGAGCAGTACTTC	CASSPDRWSGTSYEQYF
TRBD2	TRBV4-1	TRBJ2-7	TGCGCCAGCAGCCCCTTAGCGGGAGGATCGACATACGAGCAGTACTTC	CASSPLAGGSTYEQYF
TRBD1	TRBV7-2	TRBJ2-2	TGTGCCAGCAGCTCCTACCCATTACAGGGGGCCGGGGAGCTGTTTTTT	CASSSYPLQGAGELFF
TRBD1	TRBV25-1	TRBJ1-1	TGTGCCAGCAGTTTGGGACAGTCGAACACTGAAGCTTTCTTT	CASSLGQSNTEAFF
TRBD1	TRBV28	TRBJ2-3	TGTGCCAGCAGTTTTCAGGGGGTTGAGGGAGATACGCAGTATTTT	CASSFQGVEGDTQYF
TRBD1	TRBV28	TRBJ2-1	TGTGCCTGCATGGGCTACACAGGGGAAGCCTACAATGAGCAGTTCTTC	CACMGYTGEAYNEQFF
TRBD2	TRBV27	TRBJ2-1	TGTGCCAGCAGCCAGCTAGCGGGAGTCTTCAATGAGCAGTTCTTC	CASSQLAGVFNEQFF
.	TRBV21-1	TRBJ1-2	TGTGCCAGCAGCAATGAGTGGACAGTCGCCTCAGGGGGCTATGGCTACACCTTC	CASSNEWTVASGGYGYTF
.	TRBV28	TRBJ1-5	TGTGCCAGCGGGGGCCGCGATGGGCATTTT	CASGGRDGHF
.	TRBV23-1	TRBJ2-1	TGCGCCAGCAGTCCTCGGGCGGGCCTCTCCTACAATGAGCAGTTCTTC	CASSPRAGLSYNEQFF
TRBD2	TRBV19	TRBJ2-1	TGTGCCAGTAGTTCCCGGGGCGGGAGTTCCTACAATGAGCAGTTCTTC	CASSSRGGSSYNEQFF
TRBD1	TRBV27	TRBJ2-4	TGTGCCAGCAGAAGACGAACAGGGGTAGAGGACATTCAGTACTTC	CASRRRTGVEDIQYF
TRBD1	TRBV5-8	TRBJ1-1	TGTGCCAGCAGGGTTACAGGGGGCACTGAAGCTTTCTTT	CASRVTGGTEAFF
.	TRBV27	TRBJ1-4	TGTGCCAGCAAAGCGTCAGCAACTAATGAAAAACTGTTTTTT	CASKASATNEKLFF
TRBD1	TRBV7-8	TRBJ1-1	TGTGCCAGCAGCGGCCAGACAGGGGACACTGAAGCTTTCTTT	CASSGQTGDTEAFF
.	TRBV5-1	TRBJ2-7	TGCGCCAGCAGCTTGTACACGTCGTTCTACGAGCAGTACTTC	CASSLYTSFYEQYF